This T cell receptor (beta chain) was captured in a study of T-cell memory formation after mild COVID-19. Study summary: Each donor largely had its own TCR clusters.

Findings and limits, study-wide: CM and EM subsets held most contracting CD4+ clones; EMRA held CD8+ ones.

TCRalpha and TCRbeta libraries used 5'RACE with constant-segment primers and UMIs. TCRdb called the 5' RACE reads again in MiXCR, with one record for every CDR3 protein. The table has 180,000 or so distinct CDR3 sequences, under 20% seen once. Germline CDR1 SGHTA, CDR2 FQGNSA. The CDR3 runs to 18 residues. After removal of 6 bases from V and 5 bases from J, the junction contained 13 bases not matched to a gene. This clonotype was seen a few times. Its antigen is not identified. The chain employs TRBV7-2 and TRBJ2-2, with 12 bases lining up with TRBD2. The clonotype was recovered from an adult woman who had mild COVID-19 (a few samples of this study predate the infection). Cell type and time point are not known. The sample consisted of PBMCs or a T cell subset sorted from them (not recorded which). The CDR3 coding sequence is TGTGCCAGCAGTTCAGCGCCTCCGGGACTAGCGGGTACCGGGGAGCTGTTTTTT. Its protein product is CASSSAPPGLAGTGELFF.